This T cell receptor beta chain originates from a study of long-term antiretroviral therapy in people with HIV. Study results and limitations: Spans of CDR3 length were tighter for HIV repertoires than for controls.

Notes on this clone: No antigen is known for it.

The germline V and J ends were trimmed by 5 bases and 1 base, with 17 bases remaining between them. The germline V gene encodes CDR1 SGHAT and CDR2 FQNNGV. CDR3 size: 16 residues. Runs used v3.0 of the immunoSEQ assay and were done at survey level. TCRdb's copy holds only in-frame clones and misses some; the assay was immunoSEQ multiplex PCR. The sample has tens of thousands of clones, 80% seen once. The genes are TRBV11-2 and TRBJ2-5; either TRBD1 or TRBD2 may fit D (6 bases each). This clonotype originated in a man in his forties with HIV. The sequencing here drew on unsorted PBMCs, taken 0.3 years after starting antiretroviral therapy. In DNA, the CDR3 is TGTGCCAGCAGCGCTTTAGGGGGGTTCCTCCAAGAGACCCAGTACTTC. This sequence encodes CASSALGGFLQETQYF.